Listed below are T cell receptor beta chains from one sample, sequenced in a study of blood T cell repertoires in COVID-19. Clones were read by immunoSEQ multiplex PCR, and TCRdb kept only the in-frame ones, dropping some. The profile shows around 100,000 clones, about four fifths of them singletons. The sequenced sample consisted of peripheral blood. The receptor set was obtained from a human donor in a cohort sampled during active COVID-19. The CDR3 runs from the conserved cysteine through the conserved F or W. The D gene is left open where the match is weak. A row's size may be missing; if present it is once, few, many or a size class.

J gene: TRBJ2-3; D gene: TRBD1; clone size: once; V gene: TRBV7-2; CDR3 DNA: TGTGCCAGCAGCCCAAAGACCGGGACAGGGAGTGCAGATACGCAGTATTTT; CDR3 protein: CASSPKTGTGSADTQYF
J gene: TRBJ2-5; D gene: TRBD2; clone size: .; V gene: TRBV11-2; CDR3 DNA: TGTGCCAGCAGCTTAGCTTTCGGACTAGCCACCGAGACCCAGTACTTC; CDR3 protein: CASSLAFGLATETQYF
J gene: TRBJ2-7; D gene: TRBD1; clone size: .; V gene: TRBV28; CDR3 DNA: TGTGCCAGCAGGACCCAGGGGGCAAGTTACGAGCAGTACTTC; CDR3 protein: CASRTQGASYEQYF
J gene: TRBJ2-5; D gene: TRBD1; clone size: .; V gene: TRBV27; CDR3 DNA: TGTGCCAGCAGTCAGGGACAGGGAGGGGAAGAGACCCAGTACTTC; CDR3 protein: CASSQGQGGEETQYF
J gene: TRBJ2-5; D gene: TRBD2; clone size: .; V gene: TRBV9; CDR3 DNA: TGTGCCAGCAGCCCTAGCGGGAGAGGAAAAGAGACCCAGTACTTC; CDR3 protein: CASSPSGRGKETQYF
J gene: TRBJ2-5; D gene: TRBD2; clone size: .; V gene: TRBV5-1; CDR3 DNA: TGCGCCAGCAGCTTTAGCGGGGTCCCCCAAGAGACCCAGTACTTC; CDR3 protein: CASSFSGVPQETQYF
J gene: TRBJ1-4; D gene: .; clone size: .; V gene: TRBV28; CDR3 DNA: TGTGCCAGCACCCCCGGTGGGGCAGGGGATGAAAAACTGTTTTTT; CDR3 protein: CASTPGGAGDEKLFF
J gene: TRBJ1-6; D gene: .; clone size: .; V gene: TRBV11-3; CDR3 DNA: TGTGCCAGCAGCTTAGATCGACTTTCACCCCTCCACTTT; CDR3 protein: CASSLDRLSPLHF
J gene: TRBJ2-2; D gene: .; clone size: .; V gene: TRBV11-3; CDR3 DNA: TGTGCCAGCAGCCGCCAGGGGGGAACCGGGGAGCTGTTTTTT; CDR3 protein: CASSRQGGTGELFF
J gene: TRBJ1-4; D gene: .; clone size: .; V gene: TRBV29-1; CDR3 DNA: TGCAGCGTTGTGGAAGGGGCGATAAGTGAAAAACTGTTTTTT; CDR3 protein: CSVVEGAISEKLFF
J gene: TRBJ2-4; D gene: .; clone size: few; V gene: TRBV11-2; CDR3 DNA: TGTGCCAGCAGCTTAGGGGGGACACTTAAAAACATTCAGTACTTC; CDR3 protein: CASSLGGTLKNIQYF
J gene: TRBJ2-7; D gene: TRBD2; clone size: .; V gene: TRBV28; CDR3 DNA: TGTGCCAGCAGTCCTAGAGGGACTAGCGGGAGATACGAGCAGTACTTC; CDR3 protein: CASSPRGTSGRYEQYF